These 10 T cell receptor beta chains were sequenced from one sample in a study of cytomegalovirus exposure and HLA in healthy donors. Clones were sequenced by immunoSEQ multiplex PCR, and TCRdb holds only the in-frame ones, with some missing. The sample holds 150,000 to 200,000 clones, 80% to 85% seen once. The sequenced material came from PBMCs. Every receptor here comes from a man aged 30 to 45 in good health and CMV-seropositive.

The CDR3 DNA sequence: TGTGCCACCAGGGGTAGGACAGGCTTACAAGAGACCCAGTACTTC. Its protein is CATRGRTGLQETQYF. This chain connects TRBV2 to TRBJ2-5; 7 bases are shared with TRBD1. This CDR3 is 15 amino acids long. V shed 10 bases, J shed 2 bases, and the junction held 13 bases outside the gene matches. Germline CDR1 and CDR2: SNHLY and FYNNEI.

This clone was seen once. The J gene is TRBJ2-2, the V gene TRBV7-6; D is ambiguous. The CDR3 is 14 residues long. CDR1 is SGHVS, CDR2 FNYEAQ, per germline. The germline V and J ends were trimmed by 2 bases and 8 bases, with 12 bases remaining between them. In DNA, the CDR3 is TGTGCCAGCAGCTTACAACAGCTGGTTGGGGAGCTGTTTTTT. Its protein is CASSLQQLVGELFF.

This clone was seen once. The chain couples TRBV5-4 to TRBJ2-7, with 9 bases that match TRBD1. The germline V gene encodes CDR1 SGHNT and CDR2 YYREEE (reference sequence). V dropped 4 bases and J dropped 2; count of bases not matched to a gene: 7. CDR3 length equals 15 residues. The CDR3 loop is CASSPGTGTTYEQYF. The DNA of the CDR3 is TGTGCCAGCAGCCCAGGGACAGGGACTACCTACGAGCAGTACTTC.

The rearrangement joins TRBV5-8 to TRBJ2-7; 7 bases match TRBD1. This CDR3 is built from 15 residues. J gave up 3 bases and V 2 bases, and 8 bases lay outside the gene matches. The V gene's germline CDR1 is SGHTS and CDR2 YDEGEE. The CDR3 nucleotides read TGTGCCAGCAGCTTACTACAGGGGCTTATCTACGAGCAGTACTTC. It is translated as CASSLLQGLIYEQYF.

This rearrangement joins TRBV28 to TRBJ2-7; D may be TRBD2 (7 bases). This CDR3 spans 15 amino acids. The germline V gene has CDR1 MDHEN and CDR2 SYDVKM. The germline V and J ends were trimmed by 5 bases and 3 bases, with 17 bases remaining between them. The CDR3 reads CASSPRGGTVYEQYF. The DNA for the CDR3 is TGTGCCAGCAGTCCAAGGGGGGGTACGGTCTACGAGCAGTACTTC.

This chain uses TRBV7-9 with TRBJ2-3, with D possibly matching TRBD1 (6 bases). There are 15 residues in the CDR3. Trimming stripped 1 base from V and 4 bases from J, with 12 bases between. From germline, CDR1 is SEHNR and CDR2 FQNEAQ (reference sequence). CDR3 DNA sequence: TGTGCCAGCAGCTTAGTATCAGGGGACGCAGATACGCAGTATTTT. Protein product: CASSLVSGDADTQYF.

The gene calls are TRBV5-1 and TRBJ2-7; D remains unclear. Germline-derived CDR1 and CDR2 are SGHRS and YFSETQ. Trimming pared 0 bases from V and 3 bases from J, leaving 10 bases between. This CDR3 comprises 14 residues. In DNA, the CDR3 is TGCGCCAGCAGCTTGGGAGGTAGCAGCTACGAGCAGTACTTC. Its translation: CASSLGGSSYEQYF.

The chain joins TRBV9 to TRBJ2-5, with D possibly being TRBD2 (6 bases). Between the trimmed V and J ends, which lost 1 base and 2 bases, there was a span of 15 bases. Germline assignment: CDR1 SGDLS and CDR2 YYNGEE. The CDR3 runs 16 residues. Written as DNA, the CDR3 is TGTGCCAGCAGCGTAACTCCCATGGCGGGACAAGAGACCCAGTACTTC. Protein sequence: CASSVTPMAGQETQYF.

The J gene is TRBJ1-1, the V gene TRBV9; weak D call: TRBD1 (5 bases). Germline-derived CDR1 and CDR2 are SGDLS and YYNGEE. The V end was cut by 0 bases, the J end by 7 bases, with 10 bases between. The CDR3 has 13 amino acids. The CDR3 loop reads CASSVATDSEAFF. The CDR3 DNA follows: TGTGCCAGCAGCGTAGCGACTGACAGTGAAGCTTTCTTT.

This chain uses TRBV9 with TRBJ2-7; 13 nucleotides agree with TRBD2. CDR1 is SGDLS and CDR2 is YYNGEE in the germline V gene. CDR3 length: 16 amino acids. Trimming took 2 bases from V and 1 from J; bases not matched to a gene: 3. CDR3 protein: CASSVGLAGMSYEQYF. DNA for the CDR3: TGTGCCAGCAGCGTGGGACTAGCGGGGATGTCCTACGAGCAGTACTTC.